Presented here are 28 T cell receptor beta chains from one specimen sequenced in a study of T cell repertoires in cytomegalovirus infection. TCRdb ran MiXCR on the reads and lists one entry per CDR3 protein. Here the sample spans fewer than 350,000 distinct CDR3 sequences, 17% being singletons. Material for sequencing was PBMCs. These receptor sequences come from a human donor in good health (CMV status not recorded). Some clones in this sample may be carry-over from other donors' samples.

This clonotype was found a few times. V gene TRBV12-3 or TRBV12-4 combines with J gene TRBJ1-5; TRBD1 agrees at 12 bases. Trimming at V came to 6 bases and at J to 2 bases, leaving 8 bases not matched to a gene. There are 17 residues in the CDR3. The CDR3 DNA is TGTGCCAGCAGGGGGACAGGGGGCTATAGTGGCAATCAGCCCCAGCATTTT. It encodes CASRGTGGYSGNQPQHF.

There are many counts of this clonotype. The V call is TRBV6-6, the J call TRBJ2-2, with TRBD2 matching over 10 bases. CDR1 MNHNY and CDR2 SVGAGI come from the germline V gene (reference sequence). V lost 3 bases to trimming and J lost 3 bases; unmatched junction nucleotides: 10. The CDR3 sequence is 18 residues long. The CDR3 bases are TGTGCCAGCAGTTATGGGCTAGCGGGGGCACCGGACACCGGGGAGCTGTTTTTT. Its protein is CASSYGLAGAPDTGELFF.

In its sample, this clonotype was seen many times. V usage is TRBV6-1 and J usage is TRBJ1-2; D remains ambiguous. Germline V gene sequence: CDR1 MNHNS, CDR2 SASEGT. V lost 11 bases, J lost 2 bases, and 18 bases lay in between. This CDR3 spans 14 amino acids. In nucleotides, the CDR3 is TGTGCCTCCTTGGGTCACAACATCAACTATGGCTACACCTTC. It specifies CASLGHNINYGYTF.

This clonotype occurred a few times. The gene calls are TRBV20-1 and TRBJ2-5, with D tentatively TRBD2 (6 bases). V was clipped by 0 bases and J by 5 bases, with 19 bases between them. The CDR3 covers 16 residues. Per germline, CDR1 DFQATT and CDR2 SNEGSKA (reference sequence). In nucleotides, the CDR3 is TGCAGTGCTAGAGATTCGGAGGGGTTATCGGGGGAGACCCAGTACTTC. This gives the protein CSARDSEGLSGETQYF.

The chain joins TRBV11-2 to TRBJ1-5, with TRBD1 identical over 7 bases. CDR1 and CDR2 from the germline V gene are SGHAT and FQNNGV. There are 15 residues in the CDR3. With V trimmed by 1 base and J by 4 bases, 4 bases remained unmatched. The CDR3 DNA sequence: TGTGCCAGCAGCTTAGCAGGGGGAAGTAATCAGCCCCAGCATTTT. It is translated as CASSLAGGSNQPQHF.

This rearrangement joins TRBV18 to TRBJ2-7, with 9 positions matching TRBD1. Trimming cost V 0 bases and J 0 bases; bases outside gene matches: 24. The V gene's germline CDR1 is KGHSH and CDR2 LQKENI. This CDR3 has 23 amino acids. The CDR3 sequence is CASSPPPFNLRDTGGLSSYEQYF. The CDR3 coding sequence is TGTGCCAGCTCACCACCTCCCTTTAACCTCCGGGACACAGGGGGCTTAAGCTCCTACGAGCAGTACTTC.

J is TRBJ2-4 and V is TRBV20-1, with 9 bases matching TRBD1. Germline V gene sequence: CDR1 DFQATT, CDR2 SNEGSKA (reference sequence). This CDR3 comprises 14 residues. Trimming at V came to 3 bases and at J to 6 bases, leaving 6 bases not matched to a gene. The CDR3 spells CSASPGTGSNIQYF. CDR3 coding DNA: TGCAGTGCTAGTCCCGGGACAGGGTCAAACATTCAGTACTTC.

This clonotype was observed many times. The chain combines TRBV12-3 or TRBV12-4 with TRBJ2-2; 11 nucleotides align to TRBD2. CDR3 length: 18 amino acids. Trimming removed 5 bases from V and 2 bases from J; junction bases left unmatched: 10. The CDR3 region is CASSDSSGGTINTGELFF. The CDR3 nucleotides are TGTGCCAGCAGTGACTCTAGCGGGGGGACTATTAACACCGGGGAGCTGTTTTTT.

This clonotype was detected a few times. This chain links TRBV6-1 with TRBJ2-1; D is possibly TRBD2 (6 bases). With 6 bases removed from V and 5 bases from J, the gap between germline ends came to 11 bases. CDR3 length: 13 residues. CDR1 MNHNS and CDR2 SASEGT come from the germline V gene. CDR3 nucleotides: TGTGCCAGCAGGGCGGGACCGCACAATGAGCAGTTCTTC. Protein product: CASRAGPHNEQFF.

This clonotype turned up a few times. CDR3 sequence reads: CSAVAGGLDEQFF. For the CDR3, the DNA is TGCAGTGCCGTAGCGGGGGGGCTCGATGAGCAGTTCTTC. The chain recombines TRBV20-1 with TRBJ2-1, with 11 nucleotides matching TRBD2. Germline lookup yields CDR1 DFQATT and CDR2 SNEGSKA (reference sequence). The CDR3 is made up of 13 amino acids. V shed 6 bases and J 8 bases; nucleotides not matched to a gene: 6.

On this clonotype itself: Its ends do not fully match the called genes, so a read error is possible. The chain has TRBV7-9 and TRBJ2-1, with TRBD2 matching over 9 bases. In germline, CDR1 is SEHNR, CDR2 FQNEAQ (reference sequence). The CDR3 runs 16 residues. The chain's CDR3 is CASSPILAGAYNEQLF. Written as DNA, the CDR3 is TGTGCCAGCAGCCCAATCTTAGCGGGGGCGTACAATGAGCAGCTCTTC.

This clonotype was seen ten or more times. The rearrangement joins TRBV7-2 to TRBJ1-6, with 11 bases fitting TRBD1. The CDR3 is 16 amino acids. Germline loops: CDR1 SGHTA, CDR2 FQGNSA. J gave up 9 bases and V 2 bases, and 6 bases lay outside the gene matches. This chain's CDR3 is CASSLRTGGSGSPLHF. CDR3 DNA: TGTGCCAGCAGCTTACGGACAGGGGGCTCCGGTTCACCCCTCCACTTT.

V is TRBV5-4 and J is TRBJ2-5, with D perhaps matching TRBD1 (5 bases). The V end lost 1 base, the J end lost 4 bases, and 11 bases lay between the germline ends. Germline-derived CDR1 and CDR2 are SGHNT and YYREEE (reference sequence). The CDR3 extends over 14 amino acids. In DNA, the CDR3 is TGTGCCAGCAGCTTGAGGCTTCAGGGAGAGACCCAGTACTTC. This sequence encodes CASSLRLQGETQYF.

The chain has TRBV27 and TRBJ2-7, with no clear D. Germline CDR1 reads MNHEY; CDR2 reads SMNVEV (reference sequence). The CDR3 loop spans 11 amino acids. V lost 11 bases and J 6 bases, leaving 14 bases between the germline ends. CDR3 region: CAQPTGSEQYF. In DNA form, the CDR3 reads TGTGCCCAACCCACCGGTTCCGAGCAGTACTTC.

The chain carries TRBV12-3 or TRBV12-4 and TRBJ1-5, with a tentative D call TRBD1 (5 bases). The V end was cut by 5 bases, the J end by 4 bases, with 9 bases between. This CDR3 is 13 amino acids long. The CDR3: CASSKQENQPQHF. The CDR3 DNA follows: TGTGCCAGCAGTAAACAGGAAAATCAGCCCCAGCATTTT.

The chain joins TRBV20-1 to TRBJ2-1; 8 bases line up with TRBD1. Germline CDR1 is DFQATT and CDR2 is SNEGSKA (reference sequence). V lost 4 bases and J lost 6; bases outside the gene matches: 11. The CDR3 spans 15 residues. The DNA for the CDR3 is TGCAGTGCTACCCGACAGGGGAGTTTGGGCAATGAGCAGTTCTTC. Amino acid sequence: CSATRQGSLGNEQFF.

A remark on this clonotype: One end of the junction does not line up with germline, which may come from a read error. The chain joins TRBV4-1 to TRBJ2-5; no clear D. This CDR3 has 14 amino acids. Looked up from germline, CDR1 is MGHRA and CDR2 is YSYEKL. The CDR3 reads CASSQDAPTETQYF. CDR3 DNA: TGTGCCAGCAGCCAAGATGCCCCGACAGAGACCCAGTACTTC.

The J gene is TRBJ1-6, the V gene TRBV9; 8 bases align to TRBD1. The CDR3 spans 14 residues. V was pared by 4 bases and J by 7 bases, with 4 bases of the junction left unmatched. Per the germline V gene, CDR1 is SGDLS and CDR2 is YYNGEE. The CDR3 sequence: CASSSDRGNSPLHF. DNA of the CDR3: TGTGCCAGCAGCTCCGACAGGGGAAATTCACCCCTCCACTTT.

The rearrangement uses TRBV12-3 or TRBV12-4 and TRBJ1-2, with 7 bases lining up with TRBD1. The CDR3 is 12 residues long. The V gene end was trimmed by 4 bases and the J gene end by 8 bases; junction bases not matched to a gene: 4. The CDR3 coding sequence is TGTGCCAGCAGTTCGGACAGGCTGGGCTACACCTTC. This gives the protein CASSSDRLGYTF.

The rearrangement joins TRBV7-9 to TRBJ1-1; D not certain. Germline assignment: CDR1 SEHNR and CDR2 FQNEAQ (reference sequence). Between the trimmed V and J ends, which lost 4 bases and 5 bases, there was a span of 8 bases. CDR3 length: 12 residues. CDR3 in amino acids: CASSYQRTEAFF. The CDR3 DNA reads as TGTGCCAGCAGCTATCAACGGACTGAAGCTTTCTTT.

This clonotype was seen a few times. The chain carries TRBV10-3 and TRBJ1-1, with TRBD1 matching over 10 bases. V shed 6 bases, J shed 3 bases, and the junction held 7 bases outside the gene matches. Germline V gene data show CDR1 as ENHRY and CDR2 as SYGVKD. The CDR3 runs 15 residues. The CDR3 reads CAIRDGQGVYTEAFF. CDR3 nucleotide sequence: TGTGCCATCAGGGACGGACAGGGGGTTTACACTGAAGCTTTCTTT.

This clonotype was counted a few times. V and J are TRBV25-1 and TRBJ1-2; no clear D. CDR1 and CDR2 (germline): MGHDK, SYGVNS. Trimming shortened V by 1 base and J by 1 base, and 1 base separated the two germline ends. The CDR3 extends over 12 amino acids. Written as DNA, the CDR3 is TGTGCCAGCAGTGAATTTAACTATGGCTACACCTTC. It codes for CASSEFNYGYTF.

This clonotype was seen ten or more times. The chain recombines TRBV5-1 with TRBJ1-6, with TRBD1 identical over 8 bases. CDR1 SGHRS and CDR2 YFSETQ come from the germline V gene. Trimming cost V 0 bases and J 5 bases; bases outside gene matches: 10. The CDR3 totals 18 residues. CDR3 coding DNA: TGCGCCAGCAGCTTGGAAGGACAGGGACGCGGTAATAATTCACCCCTCCACTTT. Translating gives CASSLEGQGRGNNSPLHF.

V usage is TRBV9 and J usage is TRBJ2-7, with D perhaps matching TRBD1 (6 bases). This CDR3 is built from 15 residues. Germline V gives CDR1 SGDLS, CDR2 YYNGEE. V was cut by 0 bases and J by 2 bases, with 12 bases left in between. Written as DNA, the CDR3 is TGTGCCAGCAGCGTAGCTGGGGGCCTTACCTACGAGCAGTACTTC. Protein: CASSVAGGLTYEQYF.

This chain links TRBV6-5 with TRBJ1-2; TRBD1 is a possible D gene (5 bases). V lost 0 bases to trimming and J lost 2 bases, with 10 bases between them. The germline V gene encodes CDR1 MNHEY and CDR2 SVGAGI. The CDR3 loop spans 15 amino acids. CDR3 DNA sequence: TGTGCCAGCAGTTACTCGGCAGGGCACAACTATGGCTACACCTTC. Protein sequence: CASSYSAGHNYGYTF.

This chain links TRBV29-1 with TRBJ2-7, with TRBD2 matching over 13 bases. CDR1 and CDR2 from the germline V gene are SQVTM and ANQGSEA. The CDR3 sequence is 17 residues long. V shed 7 bases and J 0 bases; nucleotides not matched to a gene: 12. In DNA form, the CDR3 reads TGCAGCGCACTCCGGACTAGCGGGGGCCAGAGCTCCTACGAGCAGTACTTC. Amino acids: CSALRTSGGQSSYEQYF.

The V call is TRBV3-1, the J call TRBJ1-3; TRBD1 matches 9 bases. J was trimmed by 0 bases and V by 0 bases; bases with no gene match: 3. CDR1 and CDR2 from the germline V gene are LGHDT and YNNKEL (reference sequence). The CDR3 extends over 17 amino acids. This CDR3 reads CASSQETGGSSGNTIYF. For the CDR3, the DNA is TGTGCCAGCAGCCAAGAGACAGGGGGGTCCTCTGGAAACACCATATATTTT.

This clonotype was found many times. This chain connects TRBV6-1 to TRBJ2-5; D may be TRBD1 (7 bases). CDR3 length: 15 residues. CDR1 is MNHNS, CDR2 SASEGT, per germline. The V gene lost 6 bases and the J gene lost 5 bases, with 19 bases spanning the gap. The CDR3 DNA reads as TGTGCCAGCAGACTCTGGACAGGAAGCGGGGAGACCCAGTACTTC. Translated: CASRLWTGSGETQYF.